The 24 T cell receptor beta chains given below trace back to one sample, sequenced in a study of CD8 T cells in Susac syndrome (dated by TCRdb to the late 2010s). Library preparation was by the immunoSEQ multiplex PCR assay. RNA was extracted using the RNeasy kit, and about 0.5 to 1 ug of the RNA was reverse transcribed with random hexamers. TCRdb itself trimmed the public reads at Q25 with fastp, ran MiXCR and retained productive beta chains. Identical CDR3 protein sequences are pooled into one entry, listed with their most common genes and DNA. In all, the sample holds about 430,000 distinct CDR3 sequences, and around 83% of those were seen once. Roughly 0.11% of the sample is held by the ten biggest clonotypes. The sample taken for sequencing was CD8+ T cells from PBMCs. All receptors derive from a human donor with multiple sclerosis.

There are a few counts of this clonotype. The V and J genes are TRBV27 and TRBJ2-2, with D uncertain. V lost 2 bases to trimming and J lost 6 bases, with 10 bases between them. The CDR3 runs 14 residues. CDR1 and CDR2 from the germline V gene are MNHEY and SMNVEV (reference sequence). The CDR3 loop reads CASSLTRAPGELFF. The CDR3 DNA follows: TGTGCCAGCAGTTTAACCCGCGCCCCCGGGGAGCTGTTTTTT.

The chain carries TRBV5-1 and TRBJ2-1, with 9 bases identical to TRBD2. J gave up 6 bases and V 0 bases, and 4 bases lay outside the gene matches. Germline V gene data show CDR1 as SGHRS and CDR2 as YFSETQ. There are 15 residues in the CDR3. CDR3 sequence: CASSLAAGGINEQFF. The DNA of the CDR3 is TGCGCCAGCAGCTTGGCTGCGGGAGGGATCAATGAGCAGTTCTTC.

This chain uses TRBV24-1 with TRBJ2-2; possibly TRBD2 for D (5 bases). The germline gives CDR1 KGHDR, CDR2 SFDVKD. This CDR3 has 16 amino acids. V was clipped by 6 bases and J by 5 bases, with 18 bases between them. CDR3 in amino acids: CATSPRASSGTGELFF. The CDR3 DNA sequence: TGTGCCACCAGTCCCCGGGCCTCATCGGGGACCGGGGAGCTGTTTTTT.

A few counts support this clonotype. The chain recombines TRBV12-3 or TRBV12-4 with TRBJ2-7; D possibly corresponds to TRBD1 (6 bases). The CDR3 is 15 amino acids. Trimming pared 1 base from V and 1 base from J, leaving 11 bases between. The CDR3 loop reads CASSLGTEFSYEQYF. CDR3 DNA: TGTGCCAGCAGTTTAGGGACAGAGTTTTCCTACGAGCAGTACTTC.

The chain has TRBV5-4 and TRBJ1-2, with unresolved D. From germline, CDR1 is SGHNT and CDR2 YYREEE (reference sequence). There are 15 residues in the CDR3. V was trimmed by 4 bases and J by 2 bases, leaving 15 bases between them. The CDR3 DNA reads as TGTGCCAGCAGCCAGCCCTCGGAGGGCAACTATGGCTACACCTTC. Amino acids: CASSQPSEGNYGYTF.

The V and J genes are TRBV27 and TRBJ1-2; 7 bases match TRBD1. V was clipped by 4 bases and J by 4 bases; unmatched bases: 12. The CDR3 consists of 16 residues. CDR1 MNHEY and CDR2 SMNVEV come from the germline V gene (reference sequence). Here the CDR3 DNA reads TGTGCCAGCAGTTCACATAGCCTAGACAGGGCCTATGGCTACACCTTC. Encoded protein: CASSSHSLDRAYGYTF.

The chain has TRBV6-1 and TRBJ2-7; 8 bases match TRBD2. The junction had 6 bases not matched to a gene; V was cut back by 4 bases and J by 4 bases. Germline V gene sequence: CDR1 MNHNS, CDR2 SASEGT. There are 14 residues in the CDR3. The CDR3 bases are TGTGCCAGCAGTGGGAGCGGGAGATGGTACGAGCAGTACTTC. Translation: CASSGSGRWYEQYF.

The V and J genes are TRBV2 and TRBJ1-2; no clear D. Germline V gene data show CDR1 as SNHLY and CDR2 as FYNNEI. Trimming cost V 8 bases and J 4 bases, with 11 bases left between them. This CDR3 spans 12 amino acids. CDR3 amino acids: CASVVSLYGYTF. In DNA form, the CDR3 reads TGTGCCAGCGTCGTAAGCCTCTATGGCTACACCTTC.

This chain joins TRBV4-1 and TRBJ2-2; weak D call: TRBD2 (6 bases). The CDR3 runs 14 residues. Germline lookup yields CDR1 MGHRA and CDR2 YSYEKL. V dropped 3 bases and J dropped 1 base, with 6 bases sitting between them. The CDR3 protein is CASSQRENTGELFF. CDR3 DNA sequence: TGCGCCAGCAGCCAGCGGGAGAACACCGGGGAGCTGTTTTTT.

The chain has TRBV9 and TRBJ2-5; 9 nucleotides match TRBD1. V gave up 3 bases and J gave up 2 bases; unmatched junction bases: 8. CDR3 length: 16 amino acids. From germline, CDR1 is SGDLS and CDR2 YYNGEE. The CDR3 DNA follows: TGTGCCAGCAGCGATCCCGACAGGGGGGCACAAGAGACCCAGTACTTC. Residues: CASSDPDRGAQETQYF.

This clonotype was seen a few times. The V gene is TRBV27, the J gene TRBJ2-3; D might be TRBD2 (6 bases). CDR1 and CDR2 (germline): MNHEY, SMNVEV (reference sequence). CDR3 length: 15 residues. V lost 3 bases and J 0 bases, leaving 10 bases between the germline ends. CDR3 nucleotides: TGTGCCAGCAGTTTTGGGACTTCTAGCACAGATACGCAGTATTTT. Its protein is CASSFGTSSTDTQYF.

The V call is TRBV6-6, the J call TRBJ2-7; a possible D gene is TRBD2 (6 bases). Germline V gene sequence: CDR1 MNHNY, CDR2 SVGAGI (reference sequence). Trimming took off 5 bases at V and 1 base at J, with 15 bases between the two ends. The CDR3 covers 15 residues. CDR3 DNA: TGTGCCAGCAGTGGGATTGGGGGGTCTTCCTACGAGCAGTACTTC. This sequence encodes CASSGIGGSSYEQYF.

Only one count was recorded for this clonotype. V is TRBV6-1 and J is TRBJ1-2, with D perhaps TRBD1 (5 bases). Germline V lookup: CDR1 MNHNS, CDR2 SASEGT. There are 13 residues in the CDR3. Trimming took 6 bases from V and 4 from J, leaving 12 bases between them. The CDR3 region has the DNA TGTGCCAGCAGGATGACAGAAAGCTATGGCTACACCTTC. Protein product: CASRMTESYGYTF.

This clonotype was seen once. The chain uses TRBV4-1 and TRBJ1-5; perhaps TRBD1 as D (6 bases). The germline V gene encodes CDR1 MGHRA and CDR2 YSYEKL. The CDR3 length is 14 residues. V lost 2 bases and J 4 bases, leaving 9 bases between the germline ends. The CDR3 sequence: CASSQQGTNQPQHF. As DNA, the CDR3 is TGCGCCAGCAGCCAACAGGGGACAAATCAGCCCCAGCATTTT.

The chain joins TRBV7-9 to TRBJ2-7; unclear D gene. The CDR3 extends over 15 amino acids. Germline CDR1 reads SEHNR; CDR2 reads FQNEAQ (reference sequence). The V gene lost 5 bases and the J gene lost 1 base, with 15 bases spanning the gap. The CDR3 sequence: CASSPPGGRSYEQYF. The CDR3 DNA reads TGTGCCAGCAGCCCCCCGGGCGGACGATCCTACGAGCAGTACTTC.

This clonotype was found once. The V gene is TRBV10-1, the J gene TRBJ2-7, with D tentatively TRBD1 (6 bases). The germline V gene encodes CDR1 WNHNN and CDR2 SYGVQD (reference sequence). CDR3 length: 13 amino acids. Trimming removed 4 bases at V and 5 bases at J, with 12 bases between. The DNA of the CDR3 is TGCGCCAGCAGTGGACAGGAAACCAACGAGCAGTACTTC. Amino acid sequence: CASSGQETNEQYF.

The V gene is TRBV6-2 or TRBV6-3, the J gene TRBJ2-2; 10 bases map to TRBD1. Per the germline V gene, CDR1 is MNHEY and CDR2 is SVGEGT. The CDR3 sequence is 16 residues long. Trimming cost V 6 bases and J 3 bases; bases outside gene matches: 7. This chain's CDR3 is CASSPTGGLYTGELFF. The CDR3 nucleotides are TGTGCCAGCAGCCCGACAGGGGGCCTGTACACCGGGGAGCTGTTTTTT.

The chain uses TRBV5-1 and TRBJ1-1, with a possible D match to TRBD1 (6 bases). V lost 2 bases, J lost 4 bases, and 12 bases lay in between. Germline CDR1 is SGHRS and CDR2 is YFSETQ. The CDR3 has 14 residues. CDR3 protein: CASSLGQSSTEAFF. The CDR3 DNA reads TGCGCCAGCAGCTTAGGACAGTCAAGCACTGAAGCTTTCTTT.

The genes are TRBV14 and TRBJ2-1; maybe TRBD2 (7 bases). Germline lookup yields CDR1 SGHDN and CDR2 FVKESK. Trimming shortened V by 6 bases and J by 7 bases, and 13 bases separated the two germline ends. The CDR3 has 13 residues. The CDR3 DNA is TGTGCCAGCAGAGAGGGGGGGAAGAATGAGCAGTTCTTC. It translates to CASREGGKNEQFF.

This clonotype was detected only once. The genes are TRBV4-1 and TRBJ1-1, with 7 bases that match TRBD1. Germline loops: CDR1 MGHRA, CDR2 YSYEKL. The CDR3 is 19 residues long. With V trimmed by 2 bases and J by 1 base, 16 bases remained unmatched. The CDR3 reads CASSQSLLAQGVKNTEAFF. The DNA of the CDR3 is TGCGCCAGCAGCCAAAGTCTGCTCGCCCAGGGGGTGAAGAACACTGAAGCTTTCTTT.

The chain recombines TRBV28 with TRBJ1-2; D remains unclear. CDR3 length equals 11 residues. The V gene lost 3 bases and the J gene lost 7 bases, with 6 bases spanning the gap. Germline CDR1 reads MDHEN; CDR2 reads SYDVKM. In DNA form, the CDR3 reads TGTGCCAGCAGTTTTAACACTGGCTACACCTTC. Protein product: CASSFNTGYTF.

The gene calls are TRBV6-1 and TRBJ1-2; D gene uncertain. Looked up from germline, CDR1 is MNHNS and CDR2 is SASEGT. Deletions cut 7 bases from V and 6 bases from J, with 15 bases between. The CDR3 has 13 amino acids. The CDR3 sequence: CASTPVGVDGYTF. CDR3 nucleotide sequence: TGTGCCAGCACCCCAGTGGGAGTGGATGGCTACACCTTC.

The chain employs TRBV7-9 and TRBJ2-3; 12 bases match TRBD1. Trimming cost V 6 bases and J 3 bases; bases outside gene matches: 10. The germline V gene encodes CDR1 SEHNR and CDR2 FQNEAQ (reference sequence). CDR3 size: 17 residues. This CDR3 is CASSSGTGGFLTDTQYF. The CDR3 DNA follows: TGTGCCAGCAGTTCAGGGACAGGGGGCTTCTTAACAGATACGCAGTATTTT.

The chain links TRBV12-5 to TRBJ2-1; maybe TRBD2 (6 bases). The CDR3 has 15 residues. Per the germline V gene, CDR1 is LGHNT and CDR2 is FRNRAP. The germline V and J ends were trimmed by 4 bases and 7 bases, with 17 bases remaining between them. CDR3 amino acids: CASGSVGSIMNEQFF. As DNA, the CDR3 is TGTGCTAGTGGTTCGGTCGGGAGCATCATGAATGAGCAGTTCTTC.